This TCR beta chain was recorded in a study of CD8 T cells in ankylosing spondylitis. Remarks on this clonotype: Its antigen is still unknown.

A single record per CDR3 protein comes from TCRdb applying MiXCR to the 5' RACE reads. The sample lists about 160,000 distinct CDR3 sequences, around two fifths seen once, with 15% in the top ten. This CDR3 has 15 amino acids. Trimming at V came to 10 bases and at J to 4 bases, leaving 9 bases not matched to a gene. Looked up from germline, CDR1 is ENHRY and CDR2 is SYGVKD. Findings and limits, study-wide: Matched ankylosing spondylitis synovial fluid reportedly contained a significantly enriched population of disease-linked clones. Certain motif variants had earlier appeared in reactive arthritis synovial fluid and blood.

The TCR sequence derives from a male donor with ankylosing spondylitis. The chain recombines TRBV10-3 with TRBJ2-1, with 11 bases fitting TRBD2. Sequenced sample: synovial fluid, either unsorted or a sorted T cell fraction (not recorded which). The chain's CDR3 is CATRATSGKYNEQFF. CDR3 nucleotides: TGTGCCACCCGTGCGACTAGCGGGAAGTACAATGAGCAGTTCTTC.